The 6 T cell receptor beta chains in this list originate from one sample, sequenced in a study of cytomegalovirus exposure and HLA in healthy donors. PCR employed 60 Vbeta and 13 Jbeta primers. Clones were read by immunoSEQ multiplex PCR, and TCRdb kept only the in-frame ones, dropping some. Of approximately 150,000 clones in the sample, about four fifths were seen once. The material sequenced was PBMCs. Receptors were obtained from a girl aged 5-17 years in good health and CMV-seropositive.

This chain links TRBV7-9 with TRBJ1-5; TRBD1 aligns across 10 bases. Germline CDR1 is SEHNR and CDR2 is FQNEAQ (reference sequence). This CDR3 has 17 residues. The V gene end was trimmed by 5 bases and the J gene end by 2 bases; junction bases not matched to a gene: 9. The CDR3 spells CASSHWTGGKGNQPQHF. CDR3 bases: TGTGCCAGCAGCCACTGGACAGGGGGTAAAGGCAATCAGCCCCAGCATTTT.

The CDR3 DNA follows: TGTGCCAGCAGCTCAACTAGCGGGGTAACAGATACGCAGTATTTT. As protein: CASSSTSGVTDTQYF. The chain employs TRBV7-9 and TRBJ2-3; 10 bases map to TRBD2. With V trimmed by 4 bases and J by 3 bases, 4 bases remained unmatched. Germline loops: CDR1 SEHNR, CDR2 FQNEAQ (reference sequence). The CDR3 is made up of 15 amino acids.

V is TRBV5-6 and J is TRBJ2-5; D is possibly TRBD1 (5 bases). The V gene's germline CDR1 is SGHDT and CDR2 YYEEEE. The V end was cut by 0 bases, the J end by 3 bases, with 12 bases between. The CDR3 consists of 15 residues. The CDR3, as DNA: TGTGCCAGCAGCTTGGGGACATATAGGAAAGAGACCCAGTACTTC. Its translation: CASSLGTYRKETQYF.

V usage is TRBV11-2 and J usage is TRBJ2-3, with 8 bases that match TRBD2. Germline CDR1 is SGHAT and CDR2 is FQNNGV. This CDR3 contains 16 residues. V lost 7 bases, J lost 2 bases, and 11 bases stayed unmatched. In nucleotides, the CDR3 is TGTGCCAGCATTAGAGGAGCGGGGGCCTTCACAGATACGCAGTATTTT. Protein sequence: CASIRGAGAFTDTQYF.

The rearrangement joins TRBV7-2 to TRBJ1-1; tentative D call: TRBD1 (5 bases). Trimming left V 2 bases short and J 5 bases short, with 12 bases between. Germline CDR1 is SGHTA and CDR2 is FQGNSA. The CDR3 spans 14 residues. CDR3 amino acids: CASSLIAGLTEAFF. The CDR3 DNA reads as TGTGCCAGCAGCTTAATTGCAGGGTTGACTGAAGCTTTCTTT.

The V call is TRBV4-1, the J call TRBJ2-7; TRBD2 aligns across 8 bases. J was trimmed by 6 bases and V by 0 bases; bases with no gene match: 10. The CDR3 has 16 residues. CDR1 MGHRA and CDR2 YSYEKL come from the germline V gene. This CDR3 reads CASSQDTYGGASEQYF. The CDR3 region has the DNA TGCGCCAGCAGCCAAGATACATACGGGGGGGCTTCCGAGCAGTACTTC.